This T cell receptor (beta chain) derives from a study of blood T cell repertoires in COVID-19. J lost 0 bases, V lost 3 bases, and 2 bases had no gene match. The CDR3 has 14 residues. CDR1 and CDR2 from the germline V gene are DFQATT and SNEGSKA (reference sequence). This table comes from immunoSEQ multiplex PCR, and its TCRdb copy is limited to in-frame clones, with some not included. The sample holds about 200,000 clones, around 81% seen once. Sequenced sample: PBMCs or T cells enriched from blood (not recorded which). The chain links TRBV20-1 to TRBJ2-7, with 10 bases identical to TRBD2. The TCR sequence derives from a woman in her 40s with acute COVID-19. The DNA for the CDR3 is TGCAGTGCTAGTTCTAGCGGGAGCTCCTACGAGCAGTACTTC. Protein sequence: CSASSSGSSYEQYF.